This T cell receptor beta chain was captured by sequencing in a study of blood T cell repertoires in COVID-19 (dated by TCRdb to about 2020). Notes on the research overall: Samples covering the acute and convalescent phases of COVID-19 were provided by collaborators in the United States, Italy and Spain. The prospective study material was composed of cDNA or gDNA derived from T cells, B-cell-depleted T cells, or PBMCs. The dataset comprised deeply sampled blood TCRbeta repertoires from subjects exposed to, actively infected with, or recovered from COVID-19. The repertoires were released in a freely available public database intended as a resource for research on the immune response to SARS-CoV-2. Samples came from the ongoing ImmuneRACE study (first 160 participants) plus 1,254 subjects from 6 global collaborators. Nearly every sample came with metadata listing a de-identified subject ID, COVID-19 status, age in years and sex. Where HLA class I and class II types were available, the types were taken from metadata supplied by the sample provider, not from assay-based typing. What the study reported, not specific to this receptor: The amount of clinical and demographic metadata varied by source and participant and was provided uncurated.

V loses 5 bases, J loses 3 bases, and the germline ends lie 26 bases apart. The germline V gene yields KGHSH for CDR1 and LQKENI for CDR2. Spanning cysteine to phenylalanine, the CDR3 consists of 18 amino acids. The only DNA kept is the CDR3, 54 bases in frame from the first base. About this clone: The clone's antigen remains unknown. One base away there is no much larger clone; base qualities are not given.

TCRbeta CDR3 regions were amplified from genomic DNA using the immunoSEQ Assay, a bias-controlled multiplex PCR. On the study's bioinformatics: The number of nucleated cells in each sample was estimated from the amplification of reference gene primers within the assay. Sequence reads were collapsed and filtered to measure the absolute abundance of every unique TCRbeta CDR3 rearrangement. For each sample, productive Simpson clonality was calculated as the square root of Simpson's diversity index over productive rearrangements. In its TCRdb copy, this immuneACCESS table keeps in-frame sequences only and misses some clones. Where compared with another copy, unresolved V genes explain less than half of these, and the others have no known cause. The D gene and trimming were derived from the DNA, and the V and J assignments and clone size from that table. In all, the sample holds more than 55,000 clones, and roughly 85% of those were seen once. In total, the top ten clones hold 25% to 35% of the sample.

Collaborating institutions collected whole blood in K2EDTA tubes following their own protocols. For TCRbeta analysis, collaborator samples were shipped as frozen whole blood, as isolated PBMCs, or as DNA extracted from either sample type. The source of this sequence is a human donor in a cohort sampled during active COVID-19. Sequencing was carried out using peripheral blood. The V and J segments used are TRBV18 and TRBJ2-7; perhaps TRBD2 is the D gene, with 7 bases matching. The CDR3 has the sequence CASSYLQGTGGQFYEQYF. Read as DNA, the sequence is TGTGCCAGCTCATATCTCCAGGGCACGGGAGGACAGTTCTACGAGCAGTACTTC. The CDR3, completed at both ends by the reference TRBV18 and TRBJ2-7 genes, gives the full variable domain NAGVMQNPRHLVRRRGQEARLRCSPMKGHSHVYWYRQLPEEGLKFMVYLQKENIIDESGMPKERFSAEFPKEGPSILRIQQVVRGDSAAYFCASSYLQGTGGQFYEQYFGPGTRLTVT.